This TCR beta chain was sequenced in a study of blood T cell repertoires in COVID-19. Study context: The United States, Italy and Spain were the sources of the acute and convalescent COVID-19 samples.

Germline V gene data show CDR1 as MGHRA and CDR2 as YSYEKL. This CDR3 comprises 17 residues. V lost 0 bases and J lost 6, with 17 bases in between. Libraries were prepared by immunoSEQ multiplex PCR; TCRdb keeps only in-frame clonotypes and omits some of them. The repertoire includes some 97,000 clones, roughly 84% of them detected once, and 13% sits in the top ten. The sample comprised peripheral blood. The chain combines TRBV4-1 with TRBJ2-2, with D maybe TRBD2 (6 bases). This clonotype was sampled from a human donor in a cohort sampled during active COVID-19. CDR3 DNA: TGCGCCAGCAGCCAAGATGAGGGGCGGGGAAGGGCCGGGGAGCTGTTTTTT. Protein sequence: CASSQDEGRGRAGELFF.